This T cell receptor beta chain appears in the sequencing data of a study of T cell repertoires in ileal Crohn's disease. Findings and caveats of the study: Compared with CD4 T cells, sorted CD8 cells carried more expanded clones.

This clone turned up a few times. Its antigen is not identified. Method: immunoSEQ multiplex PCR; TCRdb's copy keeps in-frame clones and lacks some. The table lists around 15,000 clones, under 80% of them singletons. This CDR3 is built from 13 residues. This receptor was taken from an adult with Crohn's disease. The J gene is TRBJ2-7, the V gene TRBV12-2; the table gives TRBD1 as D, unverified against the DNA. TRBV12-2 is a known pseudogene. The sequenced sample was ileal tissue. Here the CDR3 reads CASRLLAGCEQYF. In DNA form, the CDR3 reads TGTGCAAGTCGCTTACTGGCAGGCTGCGAGCAGTACTTC.